The 5 T cell receptor beta chains below come from one sample, sequenced in a study of regulatory T cells in long-lasting Graves disease. Time point in this sample: persistent/refractory GD, antithyroid drugs over 5 years with positive TRAb. Construction of the TCR library relied on RNA isolated from PBMCs. Construction of the TCR beta libraries employed iRepertoire HTBI primers in conjunction with Arm-PCR of CDR3 regions. Using its own MiXCR run on the multiplex PCR reads, TCRdb lists one record per CDR3 protein. Among approximately 360,000 distinct CDR3 sequences, roughly 20% were seen once, and the ten largest hold 28%. The specimen comprised peripheral blood mononuclear cells (PBMCs), sampled when the disease was refractory, from a patient treated with antithyroid drugs. The receptors originated from a woman aged 40 to 50 with Graves disease.

The chain carries TRBV11-2 and TRBJ2-3; TRBD1 matches at 8 bases. There are 15 residues in the CDR3. Germline CDR1 and CDR2: SGHAT and FQNNGV. V was clipped by 0 bases and J by 4 bases; unmatched bases: 3. This CDR3 reads CASSLDQTGADTQYF. The CDR3 DNA reads TGTGCCAGCAGCTTAGACCAGACAGGGGCAGATACGCAGTATTTT. Supplemented by reference TRBV11-2 and TRBJ2-3, the full variable domain reads EAGVAQSPRYKIIEKRQSVAFWCNPISGHATLYWYQQILGQGPKLLIQFQNNGVVDDSQLPKDRFSAERLKGVDSTLKIQPAKLEDSAVYLCASSLDQTGADTQYFGPGTRLTVL.

The V and J genes are TRBV7-9 and TRBJ1-5; 7 nucleotides agree with TRBD1. Trimming took 3 bases from V and 0 from J; bases not matched to a gene: 11. Germline assignment: CDR1 SEHNR and CDR2 FQNEAQ (reference sequence). CDR3 size: 18 residues. The CDR3 DNA sequence: TGTGCCAGCAGCTTTTTCGACAGGGTTAGCAATAGCAATCAGCCCCAGCATTTT. Translation gives CASSFFDRVSNSNQPQHF.

This clonotype was found many times. This chain joins TRBV28 and TRBJ2-2, with D tentatively TRBD1 (5 bases). The V end lost 6 bases, the J end lost 7 bases, and 18 bases lay between the germline ends. This CDR3 is built from 15 residues. Germline V lookup: CDR1 MDHEN, CDR2 SYDVKM. The CDR3 DNA reads as TGTGCCAGCAGCTTGACCTCAGGGTTTGACGGGGAGCTGTTTTTT. Amino acids: CASSLTSGFDGELFF.

The gene calls are TRBV20-1 and TRBJ2-2; D remains unclear. The germline V gene has CDR1 DFQATT and CDR2 SNEGSKA (reference sequence). The CDR3 sequence is 13 residues long. Trimming stripped 3 bases from V and 4 bases from J, with 9 bases between. The CDR3 DNA follows: TGCAGTGCTAGCCCGGGCCTCACCGGGGAGCTGTTTTTT. Translating it yields CSASPGLTGELFF.

This clonotype was observed at least ten times. The genes are TRBV5-1 and TRBJ2-4, with 11 bases lining up with TRBD1. The trim removed 4 bases at V and 6 bases at J, leaving 9 bases unmatched. Germline CDR1 reads SGHRS; CDR2 reads YFSETQ. This CDR3 has 16 amino acids. The CDR3 nucleotides read TGCGCCAGCAGCGTGGACAGGGGGCGAGAGAGAAACATTCAGTACTTC. It encodes CASSVDRGRERNIQYF.